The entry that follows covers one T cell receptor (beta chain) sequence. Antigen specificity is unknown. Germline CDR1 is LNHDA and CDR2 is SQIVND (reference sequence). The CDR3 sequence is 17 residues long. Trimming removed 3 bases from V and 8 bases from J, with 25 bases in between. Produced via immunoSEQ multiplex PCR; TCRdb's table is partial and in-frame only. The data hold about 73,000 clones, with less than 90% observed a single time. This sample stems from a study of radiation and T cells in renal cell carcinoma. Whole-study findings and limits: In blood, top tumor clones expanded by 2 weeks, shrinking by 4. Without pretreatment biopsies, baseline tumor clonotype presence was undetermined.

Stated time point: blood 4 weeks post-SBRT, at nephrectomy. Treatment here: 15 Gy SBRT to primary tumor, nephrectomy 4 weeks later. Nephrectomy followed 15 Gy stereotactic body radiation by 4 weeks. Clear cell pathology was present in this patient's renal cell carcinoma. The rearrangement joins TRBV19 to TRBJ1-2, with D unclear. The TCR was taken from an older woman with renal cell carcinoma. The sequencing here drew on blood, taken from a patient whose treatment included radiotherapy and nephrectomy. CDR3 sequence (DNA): TGTGCCAGTAGTATTAGTTCCCCCGGACTGTCATTGGGGGGCTACACCTTC. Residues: CASSISSPGLSLGGYTF.